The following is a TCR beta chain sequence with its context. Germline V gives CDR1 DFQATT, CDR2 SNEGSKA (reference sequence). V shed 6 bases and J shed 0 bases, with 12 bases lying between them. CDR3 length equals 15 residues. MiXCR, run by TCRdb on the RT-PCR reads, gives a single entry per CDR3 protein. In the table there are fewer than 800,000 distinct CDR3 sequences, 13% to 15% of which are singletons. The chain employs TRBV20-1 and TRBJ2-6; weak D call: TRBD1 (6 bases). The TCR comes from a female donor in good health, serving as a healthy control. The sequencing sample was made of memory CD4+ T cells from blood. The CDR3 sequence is CSASTGPSGANVLTF. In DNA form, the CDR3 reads TGCAGTGCATCGACAGGACCCTCTGGGGCCAACGTCCTGACTTTC.